This T cell receptor beta chain was sequenced for a study of T cells after yellow fever vaccination. The study's findings and limits: The bulk population could contribute abundant contaminating clonotypes to FACS-sorted repertoires. CD4 and CD8 compartments shared a small share of clonotypes, likely from convergent recombination.

By 5'RACE template switching, TCR cDNA was produced, with a universal primer site and UMIs added in the process. TCRdb independently ran MiXCR on the 5' RACE reads; one entry per CDR3 protein. Of hundreds of thousands of distinct CDR3 sequences in the sample, about 12% were seen once. In its sample, this clonotype was seen a few times. Its antigen is not identified. This CDR3 is built from 15 residues. Germline CDR1 is SGDLS and CDR2 is YYNGEE. The germline V and J ends were trimmed by 3 bases and 5 bases, with 15 bases remaining between them. This rearrangement joins TRBV9 to TRBJ2-1; D possibly corresponds to TRBD2 (5 bases). Sequencing was performed on PBMCs, taken on the day of the yellow fever booster vaccination. This TCR was recovered from a young man who received the YFV17D yellow fever vaccine. This CDR3 reads CASSAREITHNEQFF. The DNA for the CDR3 is TGTGCCAGCAGCGCCCGGGAAATTACTCACAATGAGCAGTTCTTC.